Listed below are T cell receptor beta chains from one sample, sequenced in a study of blood T cell repertoires in COVID-19. The data were produced by immunoSEQ multiplex PCR, yet TCRdb's version contains in-frame clones alone and is incomplete. The sample has fewer than 350,000 clones; 89% are singletons. Input material: PBMCs or T cells enriched from blood (not recorded which). Receptors originate from a woman in her 40s who had recovered from COVID-19. The CDR3 runs from the conserved cysteine through the conserved F or W. D genes are given only for firm matches. The listing skips clone size in some rows; elsewhere it reads once, few, many or a size class.

TRBV11-2	TRBJ2-1	-	-	CASSSSVSLGGVYNEQFF	TGTGCCAGCAGCTCTTCGGTCTCGCTCGGGGGAGTTTACAATGAGCAGTTCTTC
TRBV7-2	TRBJ2-1	TRBD2	-	CASSSGLAASNEQFF	TGTGCCAGCAGCTCGGGACTAGCGGCCAGTAATGAGCAGTTCTTC
TRBV19	TRBJ2-1	-	-	CASSIEHPRVYNEQFF	TGTGCCAGTAGTATAGAGCACCCCAGGGTATACAATGAGCAGTTCTTC
TRBV27	TRBJ1-2	TRBD1	-	CATIQGNGYTF	TGTGCCACCATACAGGGGAATGGCTACACCTTC
TRBV9	TRBJ2-2	-	once	CASSVNTRELFF	TGTGCCAGCAGCGTAAATACAAGGGAGCTGTTTTTT
TRBV19	TRBJ2-7	-	-	CASSPSDTRSYEQYF	TGTGCCAGTAGCCCCTCGGACACCCGCTCCTACGAGCAGTACTTC
TRBV3-1/TRBV3-2	TRBJ1-1	TRBD1	once	CASSRDRGVTEAFF	TGTGCCAGCAGCCGGGACAGGGGAGTAACTGAAGCTTTCTTT
TRBV7-7	TRBJ2-2	-	-	CASSPGSGELFF	TGTGCTAGCAGCCCTGGCTCCGGGGAGCTGTTTTTT
TRBV11-3	TRBJ2-5	TRBD2	-	CASSLGTRQETQYF	TGTGCCAGCAGCCTCGGGACTAGGCAAGAGACCCAGTACTTC
TRBV27	TRBJ1-1	-	-	CASSTLPWAGNTEAFF	TGTGCCAGCAGTACCCTCCCATGGGCAGGGAACACTGAAGCTTTCTTT
TRBV5-6	TRBJ2-7	TRBD2	once	CASSLALAGLSSYEQYF	TGTGCCAGCAGCTTGGCACTAGCGGGCTTGAGCTCCTACGAGCAGTACTTC
TRBV7-2	TRBJ2-7	TRBD2	-	CASSLAGGGAGEQYF	TGTGCCAGCAGCTTAGCGGGCGGGGGGGCTGGAGAGCAGTACTTC
TRBV29-1	TRBJ2-2	TRBD1	-	CSVEEGTGEDTGELFF	TGCAGCGTTGAAGAGGGGACAGGGGAGGACACCGGGGAGCTGTTTTTT
TRBV4-1	TRBJ2-1	TRBD2	once	CASSPQALAGSNEQFF	TGCGCCAGCAGCCCACAAGCACTAGCGGGAAGCAATGAGCAGTTCTTC
TRBV19	TRBJ1-2	-	-	CASSTRPPGHLEGYTF	TGTGCCAGTAGTACCCGGCCCCCGGGACACCTGGAGGGCTACACCTTC
TRBV25-1	TRBJ1-4	-	-	CASSDPGRGGEKLFF	TGTGCCAGCAGTGATCCGGGACGAGGGGGTGAAAAACTGTTTTTT
TRBV9	TRBJ2-1	TRBD1	-	CASSVWDREYNEQFF	TGTGCCAGCAGCGTTTGGGACAGGGAATACAATGAGCAGTTCTTC
TRBV27	TRBJ1-4	-	-	CASSPLGLGNEKLFF	TGTGCCAGCAGTCCGCTGGGGCTGGGTAATGAAAAACTGTTTTTT
TRBV7-2	TRBJ2-5	-	-	CASSLIREVETQYF	TGTGCCAGCAGCTTAATAAGGGAGGTGGAGACCCAGTACTTC
TRBV14	TRBJ2-2	TRBD2	-	CASSRGGIFTGELFF	TGTGCCAGCAGCCGCGGGGGGATATTCACCGGGGAGCTGTTTTTT
TRBV19	TRBJ1-5	TRBD1	-	CASWTGDSNQPQHF	TGTGCCAGTTGGACAGGTGATAGCAATCAGCCCCAGCATTTT
TRBV11-3	TRBJ2-3	-	-	CASSLVIAVQDTQYF	TGTGCCAGCAGCTTAGTCATAGCGGTACAAGATACGCAGTATTTT
TRBV20-1	TRBJ2-7	-	-	CSGLNGYEQYF	TGCAGTGGCCTCAACGGGTACGAGCAGTACTTC
TRBV5-6	TRBJ1-2	-	once	CASSFWGANYGYTF	TGTGCCAGCAGCTTTTGGGGGGCTAACTATGGCTACACCTTC
TRBV28	TRBJ1-4	-	-	CASSLSAAVFDEKLFF	TGTGCCAGCAGTTTATCGGCAGCGGTCTTCGATGAAAAACTGTTTTTT
TRBV6-2/TRBV6-3	TRBJ2-7	TRBD2	once	CASSFDYLLAGDSSYEQYF	TGTGCCAGCAGTTTCGATTACCTACTAGCGGGGGATTCGTCCTACGAGCAGTACTTC
TRBV7-3	TRBJ2-2	-	-	CASSLLAQNTGELFF	TGTGCCAGCAGCTTACTCGCGCAGAACACCGGGGAGCTGTTTTTT
TRBV7-9	TRBJ1-6	-	-	CASSLDSDSPLHF	TGTGCCAGCAGCTTAGACTCGGATTCACCCCTCCACTTT
TRBV19	TRBJ1-1	-	-	CASRDPGLGTEAFF	TGTGCCAGTAGGGACCCAGGGTTGGGCACTGAAGCTTTCTTT
TRBV28	TRBJ1-2	TRBD1	-	CASTRQGAGGYTF	TGTGCCAGCACCCGACAGGGGGCGGGTGGCTACACCTTC
TRBV4-3	TRBJ2-5	TRBD2	-	CASSQSGVQETQYF	TGCGCCAGCAGCCAAAGCGGGGTCCAAGAGACCCAGTACTTC
TRBV6-5	TRBJ2-1	TRBD1	-	CASSYTHRGVYNEQFF	TGTGCCAGCAGTTACACCCACAGGGGGGTCTACAATGAGCAGTTCTTC
TRBV2	TRBJ2-2	-	few	CASRQWNTGELFF	TGTGCCAGCCGACAGTGGAACACCGGGGAGCTGTTTTTT
TRBV5-1	TRBJ2-5	TRBD2	-	CASSLTASGFKETQYF	TGCGCCAGCAGCTTGACGGCTAGCGGGTTTAAGGAGACCCAGTACTTC
TRBV7-9	TRBJ1-2	TRBD1	-	CASSPFRTGGYGYTF	TGTGCCAGCAGCCCGTTTCGGACAGGGGGTTATGGCTACACCTTC
TRBV11-2	TRBJ1-1	TRBD1	-	CASSIRTGGTEAFF	TGTGCCAGCAGCATTCGGACAGGGGGCACTGAAGCTTTCTTT
TRBV7-2	TRBJ2-7	TRBD1	-	CASSPGTGNHEQYF	TGTGCCAGCAGCCCAGGGACAGGGAACCACGAGCAGTACTTC
TRBV7-9	TRBJ1-5	-	-	CASSFSEGQPQHF	TGTGCCAGCAGCTTCTCCGAGGGCCAGCCCCAGCATTTT
TRBV4-3	TRBJ2-1	-	once	CASSFQGGGEQFF	TGCGCCAGCAGCTTTCAGGGGGGAGGTGAGCAGTTCTTC
TRBV11-2	TRBJ2-6	-	many	CASSLINSGANVLTF	TGTGCCAGCAGCTTAATCAACTCTGGGGCCAACGTCCTGACTTTC
TRBV7-6	TRBJ2-7	-	-	CASSLAGYTSEQYF	TGTGCCAGCAGCTTGGCGGGTTACACGTCCGAGCAGTACTTC
TRBV12-5	TRBJ2-1	TRBD1	-	CASGSRGCGEQFF	TGTGCTAGTGGTTCCAGGGGGTGTGGTGAGCAGTTCTTC
TRBV7-2	TRBJ2-1	TRBD2	once	CASSSERAGGPNEQFF	TGTGCCAGCAGCTCAGAGCGAGCGGGGGGGCCGAATGAGCAGTTCTTC
TRBV3-1/TRBV3-2	TRBJ1-5	-	-	CASSPDTDIKPQHF	TGTGCCAGCAGCCCCGACACCGACATCAAACCCCAGCATTTT
TRBV29-1	TRBJ1-1	TRBD1	-	CRINGSGGKVLSAFF	TGCAGGATTAACGGTTCAGGGGGCAAGGTATTGTCCGCTTTCTTT
TRBV6-5	TRBJ1-5	-	-	CASGWGVRQPQHF	TGTGCCAGCGGGTGGGGGGTAAGGCAGCCCCAGCATTTT
TRBV9	TRBJ2-3	TRBD1	-	CASSARTGGAGDTQYF	TGTGCCAGCAGCGCCAGGACAGGGGGCGCCGGAGATACGCAGTATTTT
TRBV28	TRBJ1-5	-	few	CASSSQRDSNQPQHF	TGTGCCAGCAGTTCACAGAGAGATAGCAATCAGCCCCAGCATTTT
TRBV27	TRBJ2-4	-	-	CASSRAGTKNIQYF	TGTGCCAGCAGTAGGGCCGGGACCAAAAACATTCAGTACTTC